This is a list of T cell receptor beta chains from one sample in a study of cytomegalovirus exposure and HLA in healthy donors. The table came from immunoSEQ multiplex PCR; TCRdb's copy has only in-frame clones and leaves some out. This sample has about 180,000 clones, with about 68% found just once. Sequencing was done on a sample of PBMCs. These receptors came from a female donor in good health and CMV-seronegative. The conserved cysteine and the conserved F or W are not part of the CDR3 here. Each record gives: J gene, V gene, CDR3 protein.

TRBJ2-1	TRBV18	ASSPLLPSGYNEQF
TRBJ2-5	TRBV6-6	ASTVQETQY
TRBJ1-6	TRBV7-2	ASSSQRGYSPLH
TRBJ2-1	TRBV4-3	ASSQTDTRYNEQF
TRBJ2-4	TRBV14	ASSQEEGGTIIAKNIQY
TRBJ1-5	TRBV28	ASSLDRASNQPQH
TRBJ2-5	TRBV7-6	ASSLRQALQQETQY
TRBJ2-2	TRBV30	AWNGGELF
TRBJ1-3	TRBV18	ASSPPSNSGNTIY
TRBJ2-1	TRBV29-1	SVVGKDRGVDEQF
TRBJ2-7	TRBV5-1	ASSLPRESSYEQY
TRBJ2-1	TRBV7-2	ASSLALGLASPNEQF
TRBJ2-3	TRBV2	ASSVGGVTDTQY
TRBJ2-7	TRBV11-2	ASSHTGTGSYEQY
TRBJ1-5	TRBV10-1	ASSESPSGQTNSNQPQH
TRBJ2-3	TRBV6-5	ASGQALSTDTQY
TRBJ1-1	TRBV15	ATSKDRGGEAF
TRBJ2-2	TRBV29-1	SALTGYNGELF
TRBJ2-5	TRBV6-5	ASSYEGGPGTQY
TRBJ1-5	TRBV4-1	ASSQDSYSNQPQH
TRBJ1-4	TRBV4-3	ASSQETPGQGKKLF
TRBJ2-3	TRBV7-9	ASSLAHSGGGTDTQY
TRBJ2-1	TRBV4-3	ASSRTLVAGGSNEQF
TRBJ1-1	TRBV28	ASSLPREANTEAF
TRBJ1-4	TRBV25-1	ASSEYGRRNNEKLF
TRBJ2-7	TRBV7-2	ASSLVSGLAGEQY
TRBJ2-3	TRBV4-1	ASSQFRGRDTQY
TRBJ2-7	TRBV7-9	ASSLWTGSYEQY
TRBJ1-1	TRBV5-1	ASSLTVGTEAF
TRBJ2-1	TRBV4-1	ASSQPPLGPGYEQF
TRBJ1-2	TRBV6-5	ASSYGQGHGYT
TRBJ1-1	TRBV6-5	ASSYYGPGGEGEAF
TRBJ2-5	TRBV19	ASSIGSGTREETQY
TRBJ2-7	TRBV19	ASRPGGGALYEQY
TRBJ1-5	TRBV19	ASSIGPGQPQH
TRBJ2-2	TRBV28	ASSLGGRAGELF
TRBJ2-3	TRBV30	AWSPKSGRTDTQY
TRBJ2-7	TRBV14	ASSQRQDTYEQY
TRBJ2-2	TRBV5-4	ASSPAGDRGHTGELF
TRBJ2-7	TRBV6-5	ASRPDRSLYEQY
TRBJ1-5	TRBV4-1	ASSPVTGGITNQPQH
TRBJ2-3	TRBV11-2	ASSGGLAGGRDTQY
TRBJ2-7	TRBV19	ASSIGLAGTYEQY
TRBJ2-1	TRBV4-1	ATASGSSYNEQF
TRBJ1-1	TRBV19	ASSARGKGTEAF
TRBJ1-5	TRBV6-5	ASREYRGSNQPQH
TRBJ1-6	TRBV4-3	ASSPYSYSQRSPLH
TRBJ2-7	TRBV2	ALGQGSVGEQY
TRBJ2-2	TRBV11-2	ASSRPSGTERTGELF
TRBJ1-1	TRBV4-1	ASSQVGTWTEAF